The source of this T cell receptor beta chain is a study of OX40 agonist ivuxolimab in advanced cancers. Turning to the study itself: Dose-escalation subjects each had hepatocellular carcinoma, melanoma, renal cell or head and neck cancer. Three patients, one with hepatocellular carcinoma and two with cutaneous melanoma, achieved partial responses. Anti-PD-1, anti-PD-L1 or anti-CTLA-4 therapy given earlier was allowed, and 35% to 50% had some. Findings and limits, study-wide: Relative to CD4+, CD8+ T cells held more expanded clones on average.

In the case of this clone: As yet, its antigen is unknown. The sample holds other DNA sequences that translate to the same CDR3.

The method was immunoSEQ multiplex PCR; TCRdb's version includes in-frame clones alone and lacks a portion of them. The top ten hold 25% to 35% of the sample, which has approximately 18,000 clones, around four fifths seen once. CDR1 and CDR2 (germline): SGHVS, FQNEAQ. CDR3 length: 12 residues. V was cut by 5 bases and J by 4 bases, with 9 bases left in between. The receptor comes from an adult with an advanced solid tumor such as melanoma, head and neck, liver or kidney cancer. The chain combines TRBV7-8 with TRBJ2-7; D gene ambiguous. Sequenced here: CD4+ or CD8+ T cells sorted from blood, sampled in a trial of the OX40 agonist ivuxolimab. CDR3: CASSLGSYEQYF. The CDR3 DNA sequence: TGTGCCAGCAGCCTAGGGTCTTACGAGCAGTACTTC.